This TCR beta chain was profiled in a study of blood T cell repertoires in COVID-19. Across the study: In each case, the material was cDNA or gDNA derived from T cells, B-cell-depleted T cells, or PBMCs.

TCRdb keeps only in-frame clones here, not all; method: immunoSEQ multiplex PCR. The repertoire holds hundreds of thousands of clones, with 65% to 85% as singletons. The sample consisted of peripheral blood. This receptor was identified in a woman of 80 years or more with acute or convalescent COVID-19.

In DNA, the CDR3 is TGTGCCAGCAGCTTGGAGAGTAGCTCCTACAATGAGCAGTTCTTC. This translates into CASSLESSSYNEQFF. The chain combines TRBV5-6 with TRBJ2-1; no firm D call. V lost 0 bases to trimming and J lost 0 bases, with 7 bases between them. There are 15 residues in the CDR3. Germline V lookup: CDR1 SGHDT, CDR2 YYEEEE.